This T cell receptor (beta chain) was found in a study of cytomegalovirus exposure and HLA in healthy donors. Looking at the study overall: From 170 million or so T cells, an earlier analysis saw approximately 110 million unique TCR beta sequences.

The primer mix had 60 Vbeta and 13 Jbeta primers. Assay: immunoSEQ multiplex PCR; the TCRdb copy retains only in-frame clones and omits some. Seen here are about 160,000 clones, 65% to 85% observed once, and the top ten hold roughly 2.8%. Study-level results: Reported performance of the classifier showed diagnosis of cytomegalovirus status with high specificity and sensitivity.

The CDR3 consists of 16 residues. Germline lookup yields CDR1 LGHNA and CDR2 YSLEER. The trim removed 0 bases at V and 6 bases at J, leaving 6 bases unmatched. Donors showed nominal health when sampled, although they likely had unrecorded immune exposures. Note on this clone: Its antigen is undetermined.

V gene TRBV4-3 combines with J gene TRBJ2-2, with 8 nucleotides matching TRBD2. The sequenced material came from PBMCs. The TCR comes from a woman in her 40s in good health and CMV-seropositive. The CDR3 sequence is CASSQDGAGRAGELFF. The CDR3 nucleotides are TGCGCCAGCAGCCAAGATGGGGCCGGGAGGGCCGGGGAGCTGTTTTTT.